This TCR beta chain was captured in a study of T cell repertoires in ileal Crohn's disease. The wider study: At surgery, more than 30% of patients smoked, with median disease duration 7.9 years.

As for this clone: Its specificity is unknown.

Study-wide results and limits: Active smokers at surgery had more clonal expansions than non-smokers. All patients with clonality above 26.8% had endoscopic recurrence.

Sequencing was performed with immunoSEQ multiplex PCR; in TCRdb, only in-frame clones are kept and a portion is missing. The sample includes 25,000 to 30,000 clones, roughly three quarters of them seen just once. The receptor's source is an adult with Crohn's disease. The specimen sequenced was ileal tissue.

The CDR3: CASRTPGELGYTF. In DNA, the CDR3 is TGTGCCAGTAGGACGCCAGGGGAACTCGGCTACACCTTC. The chain has TRBV19 and TRBJ1-2; maybe TRBD1 (6 bases). Germline CDR1 reads LNHDA; CDR2 reads SQIVND (reference sequence). The CDR3 is 13 residues long. Trimming removed 6 bases at V and 8 bases at J, with 16 bases between. Supplemented by reference TRBV19 and TRBJ1-2, the full variable domain reads DGGITQSPKYLFRKEGQNVTLSCEQNLNHDAMYWYRQDPGQGLRLIYYSQIVNDFQKGDIAEGYSVSREKKESFPLTVTSAQKNPTAFYLCASRTPGELGYTFGSGTRLTVV.